Included here is one T cell receptor beta chain sequence, with context. The antigen remains unidentified. The data derive from a study of identifying expanded T cells in peripheral blood. Whole-study results and caveats: Clone count variance between roughly two-week samples rose with total template count.

Sequencing used immunoSEQ multiplex PCR; TCRdb keeps in-frame clones, though not all of them. Of 70,000 or so clones listed, 90% are singletons. Healthy donors had no documented immune events, such as infections, while sampled. Germline loops: CDR1 PRHDT, CDR2 FYEKMQ (reference sequence). Trimming took 5 bases from V and 0 from J; bases not matched to a gene: 6. The CDR3 length is 15 residues. This clonotype was obtained from a person between 18 and 75 years old in good health. The sequencing input was blood. The gene calls are TRBV13 and TRBJ2-5; the match to TRBD1 covers 7 bases. CDR3 region: CASSTLTGYQETQYF. The CDR3 DNA reads as TGTGCCAGCAGCACCCTGACAGGGTACCAAGAGACCCAGTACTTC.